This T cell receptor (beta chain) came from a study of response to subunit inactivated influenza vaccine. Findings and caveats of the study: Few new T cells, the authors suggested, are recruited by each seasonal influenza vaccination.

This clonotype has more than one count but fewer than ten. Its antigen remains unknown. Being one base from a much bigger clone, this may be a read error. V lost 6 bases and J 9 bases, leaving 9 bases between the germline ends. CDR3 size: 10 residues. CDR1 is SQVTM and CDR2 is ANQGSEA in the germline V gene. TCRdb re-analysed the RT-PCR reads in MiXCR, keeping a single row per CDR3 protein. Seen here are about 540,000 distinct CDR3 sequences, 13% to 15% observed once, and the top ten hold around 10%. J is TRBJ2-1 and V is TRBV29-1; the D gene is possibly TRBD2 (7 bases). The material sequenced was PBMCs from blood, taken approximately 13 days after vaccination. This sequence was found in a man aged 50-60 years who received an inactivated influenza vaccine. CDR3 sequence: CSVGGAEQFF. CDR3 bases: TGCAGCGTGGGGGGGGCTGAGCAGTTCTTC.